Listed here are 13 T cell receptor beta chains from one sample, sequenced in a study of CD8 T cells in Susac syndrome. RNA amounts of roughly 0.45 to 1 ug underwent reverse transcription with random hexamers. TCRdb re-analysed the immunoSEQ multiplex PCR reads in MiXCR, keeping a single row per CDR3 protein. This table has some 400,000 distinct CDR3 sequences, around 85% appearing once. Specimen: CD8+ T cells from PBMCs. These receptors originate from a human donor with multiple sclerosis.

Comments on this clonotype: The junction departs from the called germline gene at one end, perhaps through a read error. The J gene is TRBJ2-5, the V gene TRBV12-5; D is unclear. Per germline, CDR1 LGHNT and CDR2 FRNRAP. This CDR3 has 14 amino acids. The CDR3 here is CASGLDRTQETQYF. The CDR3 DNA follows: TGTGCTAGTGGGTTGGACCGTACCCAAGAGACCCAGTACTTC.

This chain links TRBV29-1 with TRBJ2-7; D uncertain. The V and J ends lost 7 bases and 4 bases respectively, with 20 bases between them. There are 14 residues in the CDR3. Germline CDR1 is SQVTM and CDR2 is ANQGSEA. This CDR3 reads CSATLETLGYEQYF. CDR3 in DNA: TGCAGCGCCACCCTTGAGACACTCGGGTACGAGCAGTACTTC.

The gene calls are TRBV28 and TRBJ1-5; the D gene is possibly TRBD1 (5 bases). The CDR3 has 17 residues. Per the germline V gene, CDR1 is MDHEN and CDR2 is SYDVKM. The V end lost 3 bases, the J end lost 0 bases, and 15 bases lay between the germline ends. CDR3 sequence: CASSLGPSLYSNQPQHF. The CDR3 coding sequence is TGTGCCAGCAGTTTGGGACCCTCACTCTATAGCAATCAGCCCCAGCATTTT.

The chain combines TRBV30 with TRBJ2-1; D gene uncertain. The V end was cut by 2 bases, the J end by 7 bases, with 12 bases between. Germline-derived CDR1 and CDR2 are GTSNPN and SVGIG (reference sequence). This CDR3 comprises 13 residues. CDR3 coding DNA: TGTGCCTGGAGTTTGGGCGGCGCTAATGAGCAGTTCTTC. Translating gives CAWSLGGANEQFF.

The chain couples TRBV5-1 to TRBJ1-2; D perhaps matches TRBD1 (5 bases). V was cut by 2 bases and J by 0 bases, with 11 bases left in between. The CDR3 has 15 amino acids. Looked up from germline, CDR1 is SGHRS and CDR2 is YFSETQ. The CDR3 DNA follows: TGCGCCAGCAGCTTACGCGGGGGGACTAACTATGGCTACACCTTC. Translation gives CASSLRGGTNYGYTF.

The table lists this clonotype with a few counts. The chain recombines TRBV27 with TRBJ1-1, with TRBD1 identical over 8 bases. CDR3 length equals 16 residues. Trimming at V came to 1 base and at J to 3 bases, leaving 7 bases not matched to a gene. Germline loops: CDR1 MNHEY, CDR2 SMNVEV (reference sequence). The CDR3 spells CASSLYPQGEDTEAFF. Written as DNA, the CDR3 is TGTGCCAGCAGTTTATACCCACAGGGGGAGGACACTGAAGCTTTCTTT.

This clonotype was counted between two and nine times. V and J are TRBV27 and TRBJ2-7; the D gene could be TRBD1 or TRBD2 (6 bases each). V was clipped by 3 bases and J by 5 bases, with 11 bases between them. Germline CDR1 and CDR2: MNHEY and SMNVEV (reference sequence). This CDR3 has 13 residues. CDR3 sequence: CASSLGGFHEQYF. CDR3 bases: TGTGCCAGCAGTTTGGGGGGCTTCCACGAGCAGTACTTC.

DNA of the CDR3: TGTGCCAGCAGTTCCAACTCCGGGACAGTTTTTTACGAGCAGTACTTC. Translated, it gives CASSSNSGTVFYEQYF. The J gene is TRBJ2-7, the V gene TRBV7-6, with 7 positions matching TRBD1. CDR1 is SGHVS, CDR2 FNYEAQ, per germline. The CDR3 spans 16 residues. With V trimmed by 6 bases and J by 4 bases, 15 bases remained unmatched.

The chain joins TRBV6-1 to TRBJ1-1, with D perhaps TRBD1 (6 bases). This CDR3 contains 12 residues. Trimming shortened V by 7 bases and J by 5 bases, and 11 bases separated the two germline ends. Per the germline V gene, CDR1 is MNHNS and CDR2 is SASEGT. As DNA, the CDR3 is TGTGCCAGCACAGGGGTATCGACTGAAGCTTTCTTT. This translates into CASTGVSTEAFF.

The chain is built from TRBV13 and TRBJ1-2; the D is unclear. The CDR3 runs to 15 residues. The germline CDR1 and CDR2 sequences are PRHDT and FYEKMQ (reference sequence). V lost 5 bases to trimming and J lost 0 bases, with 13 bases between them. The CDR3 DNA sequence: TGTGCCAGCAGCCTCGGGTCTCTAGCTAACTATGGCTACACCTTC. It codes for CASSLGSLANYGYTF.

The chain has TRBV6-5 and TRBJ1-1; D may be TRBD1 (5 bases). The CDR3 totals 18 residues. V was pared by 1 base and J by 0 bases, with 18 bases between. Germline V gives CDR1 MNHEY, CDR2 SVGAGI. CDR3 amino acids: CASSYWAEGKSMNTEAFF. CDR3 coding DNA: TGTGCCAGCAGTTACTGGGCTGAGGGGAAAAGTATGAACACTGAAGCTTTCTTT.

The CDR3 DNA follows: TGTGCCAGCAGTTTATGGAGCCGGGACATTAGCACAGATACGCAGTATTTT. Encoded protein: CASSLWSRDISTDTQYF. The rearrangement links TRBV28 to TRBJ2-3, with D perhaps TRBD1 (6 bases). Germline lookup yields CDR1 MDHEN and CDR2 SYDVKM. Trimming shortened V by 0 bases and J by 0 bases, and 13 bases separated the two germline ends. The CDR3 runs to 17 residues.

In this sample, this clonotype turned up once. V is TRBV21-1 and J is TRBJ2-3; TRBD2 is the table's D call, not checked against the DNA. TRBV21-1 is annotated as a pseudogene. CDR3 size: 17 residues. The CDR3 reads CASSKRAAGGSTDTQYF. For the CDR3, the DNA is TGTGCCAGCAGCAAAAGGGCAGCGGGGGGTTCAACAGATACGCAGTATTTT.